The 18 T cell receptor beta chains in this list originate from one sample, sequenced in a study of shared clonotypes between healthy human individuals. The method was immunoSEQ multiplex PCR; TCRdb's version includes in-frame clones alone and lacks a portion of them. The data contain roughly 510,000 clones, 60% to 80% of them singletons. Sequenced: PBMCs. Receptors originate from a woman aged 40 to 49 in good health. Some clones in this sample may be carry-over from other donors' samples.

This sequence joins TRBV30 and TRBJ1-3, with D uncertain. V lost 4 bases and J 1 base, leaving 11 bases between the germline ends. Germline V gene sequence: CDR1 GTSNPN, CDR2 SVGIG (reference sequence). CDR3 length: 14 amino acids. The CDR3 region has the DNA TGTGCCTGGACCCGGGGTGGGTCTGGAAACACCATATATTTT. Translated: CAWTRGGSGNTIYF. The full variable domain, with the rest looked up from reference TRBV30 and TRBJ1-3, is SQTIHQWPATLVQPVGSPLSLECTVEGTSNPNLYWYRQAAGRGLQLLFYSVGIGQISSEVPQNLSASRPQDRQFILSSKKLLLSDSGFYLCAWTRGGSGNTIYFGEGSWLTVV.

The V call is TRBV27, the J call TRBJ2-1; maybe TRBD2 (6 bases). Germline V gives CDR1 MNHEY, CDR2 SMNVEV (reference sequence). The ends were cut back, 6 bases at V and 9 bases at J, with 18 bases in the middle. The CDR3 covers 14 residues. The CDR3 protein is CASRPLGGIGEQFF. CDR3 nucleotide sequence: TGTGCCAGCAGGCCCCTAGGAGGGATTGGTGAGCAGTTCTTC.

The genes are TRBV2 and TRBJ2-2; no clear D gene. Germline CDR1 SNHLY, CDR2 FYNNEI. The CDR3 totals 15 residues. V was cut by 5 bases and J by 6 bases, with 16 bases left in between. The CDR3 here is CASSSDRAGPGELFF. The CDR3 DNA reads as TGTGCCAGCAGTTCGGATAGGGCTGGACCCGGGGAGCTGTTTTTT.

This clone occurred once. V usage is TRBV7-3 and J usage is TRBJ1-5; D uncertain. From germline, CDR1 is SGHTA and CDR2 FQGTGA. The V end was cut by 4 bases, the J end by 4 bases, with 17 bases between. The CDR3 consists of 16 residues. CDR3 sequence: CASSSLLSRKNQPQHF. The CDR3 coding sequence is TGTGCCAGCAGCTCCCTACTGTCCCGAAAAAATCAGCCCCAGCATTTT.

The V gene is TRBV10-3, the J gene TRBJ2-1; 13 nucleotides line up with TRBD2. Per the germline V gene, CDR1 is ENHRY and CDR2 is SYGVKD. J lost 8 bases, V lost 10 bases, and 11 bases had no gene match. This CDR3 comprises 15 residues. This chain's CDR3 is CATLPTSGRVDEQFF. CDR3 coding DNA: TGTGCCACTCTACCCACTAGCGGGAGGGTCGATGAGCAGTTCTTC.

The chain employs TRBV28 and TRBJ2-2, with 9 bases aligning to TRBD2. This CDR3 contains 16 residues. Looked up from germline, CDR1 is MDHEN and CDR2 is SYDVKM. Trimming at V came to 6 bases and at J to 5 bases, leaving 10 bases not matched to a gene. The CDR3 region has the DNA TGTGCCAGCAGGGGGCTAGCGGGGCCGGGAACCGGGGAGCTGTTTTTT. As protein: CASRGLAGPGTGELFF.

The chain joins TRBV9 to TRBJ1-3; possibly TRBD1 for D (5 bases). The V gene's germline CDR1 is SGDLS and CDR2 YYNGEE. V lost 0 bases to trimming and J lost 0 bases, with 10 bases between them. The CDR3 consists of 16 residues. CDR3 protein: CASSVGGSSSGNTIYF. The CDR3 DNA follows: TGTGCCAGCAGCGTAGGGGGGAGCAGCTCTGGAAACACCATATATTTT.

The chain joins TRBV27 to TRBJ2-7, with 9 bases fitting TRBD2. The CDR3 has 15 residues. CDR1 MNHEY and CDR2 SMNVEV come from the germline V gene (reference sequence). With 4 bases clipped from V and 5 bases from J, the junction kept 9 bases outside the gene matches. The CDR3 loop reads CASSYGGRALHEQYF. The CDR3 DNA is TGTGCCAGCAGTTACGGCGGGAGGGCCCTCCACGAGCAGTACTTC.

CDR3: CATRGGAEGEQYF. As DNA, the CDR3 is TGTGCCACCCGGGGGGGGGCAGAGGGCGAGCAGTACTTC. The chain has TRBV7-9 and TRBJ2-7; 8 positions agree with TRBD2. The germline V gene has CDR1 SEHNR and CDR2 FQNEAQ (reference sequence). V lost 10 bases, J lost 6 bases, and 11 bases stayed unmatched. The CDR3 runs to 13 residues.

The chain's CDR3 is CASSPGQSWTNTIYF. The CDR3 DNA reads as TGTGCCAGCAGCCCGGGACAGTCCTGGACCAACACCATATATTTT. The rearrangement links TRBV14 to TRBJ1-3; TRBD1 matches at 7 bases. Germline-derived CDR1 and CDR2 are SGHDN and FVKESK. V trimming: 4 bases; J trimming: 7 bases; junction bases outside the gene matches: 10. This CDR3 region has 15 residues.

This chain links TRBV7-8 with TRBJ2-1; 9 nucleotides match TRBD2. The V gene end was trimmed by 1 base and the J gene end by 4 bases; junction bases not matched to a gene: 2. The CDR3 has 15 residues. The germline CDR1 and CDR2 sequences are SGHVS and FQNEAQ. The CDR3 nucleotides read TGTGCCAGCAGCTTAGTGGGACTAGCTTACAATGAGCAGTTCTTC. This gives the protein CASSLVGLAYNEQFF.

This clone was found a few times. The chain couples TRBV20-1 to TRBJ1-1; D remains unclear. This CDR3 has 11 residues. Germline V lookup: CDR1 DFQATT, CDR2 SNEGSKA (reference sequence). CDR3 nucleotide sequence: TGCAAAGGGTGGCTGAACACTGAAGCTTTCTTT. This encodes CKGWLNTEAFF.

This clone turned up a few times. The J gene is TRBJ1-1, the V gene TRBV10-2; 8 bases align to TRBD1. The germline V gene has CDR1 WSHSY and CDR2 SAAADI. The CDR3 runs to 13 residues. The trim removed 8 bases at V and 3 bases at J, leaving 5 bases unmatched. CDR3 sequence: CASGTGSDTEAFF. As DNA, the CDR3 is TGCGCCAGCGGGACAGGTTCCGACACTGAAGCTTTCTTT.

The genes are TRBV6-1 and TRBJ2-5; D could derive from TRBD1 or TRBD2 (6 bases each). The CDR3 spans 15 residues. In germline, CDR1 is MNHNS, CDR2 SASEGT. The V and J ends lost 2 bases and 0 bases respectively, with 10 bases between them. The CDR3 DNA reads TGTGCCAGCAGTGAATACGGGGGCCACCAAGAGACCCAGTACTTC. This gives the protein CASSEYGGHQETQYF.

The CDR3 nucleotides are TGTGCCAGCAGCCACCCGGGACTAGCGGCGACAGATACGCAGTATTTT. Its translation is CASSHPGLAATDTQYF. This rearrangement joins TRBV5-4 to TRBJ2-3; 11 bases map to TRBD2. This CDR3 spans 16 amino acids. The V segment lost 4 bases and the J segment 3 bases; nucleotides outside the gene matches: 7. Germline V gene lookup returns CDR1 SGHNT and CDR2 YYREEE (reference sequence).

With regard to this clone: Other DNA sequences in this sample translate to the same CDR3. This rearrangement joins TRBV11-2 to TRBJ2-7; 11 bases match TRBD2. Germline-derived CDR1 and CDR2 are SGHAT and FQNNGV. The CDR3 covers 15 residues. V lost 1 base and J lost 3; bases outside the gene matches: 2. The CDR3 bases are TGTGCCAGCAGCTTAGGTCTAGCGGGAGGCTACGAGCAGTACTTC. Residues: CASSLGLAGGYEQYF.

The chain carries TRBV19 and TRBJ2-2, with TRBD2 identical over 12 bases. In germline, CDR1 is LNHDA, CDR2 SQIVND (reference sequence). The V and J ends lost 5 bases and 5 bases, in that order; junction bases with no gene match: 9. The length of the CDR3 is 17 residues. The CDR3 bases are TGTGCCAGTAGTGTTCGACTAGCGGGAGTTCGTACCGGGGAGCTGTTTTTT. This gives the protein CASSVRLAGVRTGELFF.

The rearrangement uses TRBV7-8 and TRBJ2-5; no clear D. Trimming shortened V by 7 bases and J by 7 bases, and 16 bases separated the two germline ends. The CDR3 is made up of 13 amino acids. From germline, CDR1 is SGHVS and CDR2 FQNEAQ. The CDR3 protein is CASNRVGSGTQYF. The CDR3 coding sequence is TGTGCCAGCAACCGCGTGGGGTCCGGGACCCAGTACTTC.